What follows are 18 T cell receptor beta chains derived from one specimen sequenced in a study of T-cell memory formation after mild COVID-19. Using its own MiXCR run on the 5' RACE reads, TCRdb lists one record per CDR3 protein. The data hold approximately 290,000 distinct CDR3 sequences, with approximately 15% observed a single time. Sequences were obtained from PBMCs or a T cell subset sorted from them (not recorded which). Receptors were obtained from a man between 18 and 29 years old who had mild COVID-19 (a few samples of this study predate the infection). Cell type and time point are not known.

This clonotype was recorded at least ten times. This chain links TRBV10-3 with TRBJ2-3, with TRBD2 matching over 9 bases. CDR3 length: 15 amino acids. V lost 3 bases to trimming and J lost 8 bases; unmatched junction nucleotides: 9. CDR1 ENHRY and CDR2 SYGVKD come from the germline V gene. The CDR3 spells CAISESLLAGITQYF. CDR3 sequence (DNA): TGTGCCATCAGTGAAAGCCTTCTAGCGGGAATTACGCAGTATTTT.

This clonotype was counted a few times. The chain combines TRBV20-1 with TRBJ2-1; the match to TRBD2 covers 8 bases. The CDR3 loop spans 13 amino acids. The V gene's germline CDR1 is DFQATT and CDR2 SNEGSKA (reference sequence). The V segment lost 1 base and the J segment 7 bases; nucleotides outside the gene matches: 3. The CDR3 nucleotides are TGCAGTGCTAGAGCCGGGGGGGGAAATGAGCAGTTCTTC. This codes for CSARAGGGNEQFF.

There are many counts of this clonotype. The chain joins TRBV12-3 or TRBV12-4 to TRBJ1-5; D gene unclear. There are 12 residues in the CDR3. V gave up 6 bases and J gave up 5 bases, with 8 bases separating them. In DNA form, the CDR3 reads TGTGCCAGCAGGGGATCGTATCAGCCCCAGCATTTT. Its protein product is CASRGSYQPQHF.

This clonotype was recorded a few times. The chain recombines TRBV5-1 with TRBJ2-5, with 7 bases lining up with TRBD1. CDR3 length: 15 residues. The J segment lost 4 bases and the V segment lost 9 bases, leaving 15 bases of the junction unmatched. Germline V gene lookup returns CDR1 SGHRS and CDR2 YFSETQ. CDR3: CATGVGTAILETQYF. CDR3 DNA: TGCGCCACCGGAGTAGGGACAGCGATATTAGAGACCCAGTACTTC.

V gene TRBV4-3 combines with J gene TRBJ2-1; possibly TRBD1 or TRBD2 for D (5 bases each). The germline V gene has CDR1 LGHNA and CDR2 YSLEER. V dropped 6 bases and J dropped 1 base, with 16 bases sitting between them. The CDR3 consists of 16 residues. This chain's CDR3 is CASSRRGAGSYNEQFF. In DNA form, the CDR3 reads TGCGCCAGCAGTCGAAGAGGGGCAGGGTCCTACAATGAGCAGTTCTTC.

The chain uses TRBV10-1 and TRBJ2-7; the D gene could be TRBD1 or TRBD2 (5 bases each). CDR1 is WNHNN, CDR2 SYGVQD, per germline (reference sequence). The CDR3 extends over 11 amino acids. V was shortened by 11 bases and J by 7 bases, with 15 bases between the two germline ends. The CDR3 reads CAAGPPGEQYF. The CDR3 bases are TGCGCCGCAGGGCCCCCGGGGGAGCAGTACTTC.

The chain carries TRBV7-8 and TRBJ2-3; TRBD2 aligns across 8 bases. CDR1 is SGHVS, CDR2 FQNEAQ, per germline. CDR3 length: 16 residues. Germline trimming cut 5 bases from V and 6 bases from J; bases unmatched to any gene: 13. This CDR3 reads CASSLFGGGPRDTQYF. For the CDR3, the DNA is TGTGCCAGCAGCCTCTTCGGGGGGGGACCAAGGGATACGCAGTATTTT. Full variable domain (rest looked up from reference TRBV7-8 and TRBJ2-3): GAGVSQSPRYKVAKRGQDVALRCDPISGHVSLFWYQQALGQGPEFLTYFQNEAQLDKSGLPSDRFFAERPEGSVSTLKIQRTQQEDSAVYLCASSLFGGGPRDTQYFGPGTRLTVL.

The chain combines TRBV12-3 or TRBV12-4 with TRBJ1-6; D ambiguous. With 2 bases removed from V and 7 bases from J, the gap between germline ends came to 3 bases. The CDR3 length is 12 residues. The CDR3 is CASSLPNSPLHF. The CDR3 coding sequence is TGTGCCAGCAGTTTACCCAATTCACCCCTCCACTTT.

This clonotype was detected only once. V gene TRBV6-5 combines with J gene TRBJ2-3; D may be TRBD2 (7 bases). The V gene lost 4 bases and the J gene lost 6 bases, with 11 bases spanning the gap. The germline gives CDR1 MNHEY, CDR2 SVGAGI. CDR3 length equals 13 residues. This CDR3 is CASSFGGHDTQYF. CDR3 in DNA: TGTGCCAGCAGTTTCGGGGGGCACGATACGCAGTATTTT.

This chain joins TRBV7-2 and TRBJ2-2, with TRBD2 matching 12 bases. CDR1 is SGHTA, CDR2 FQGNSA, per germline. V trimming: 7 bases; J trimming: 6 bases; junction bases outside the gene matches: 9. The CDR3 is made up of 16 amino acids. In nucleotides, the CDR3 is TGTGCCAGCACCCCCCCCGCTAGCGGGGGGGCCGGGGAGCTGTTTTTT. It encodes CASTPPASGGAGELFF.

The chain combines TRBV20-1 with TRBJ1-4; D gene uncertain. V lost 0 bases, J lost 1 base, and 12 bases lay in between. The CDR3 contains 16 residues. Germline values: CDR1 DFQATT, CDR2 SNEGSKA (reference sequence). CDR3 protein: CSAREEVPLTNEKLFF. CDR3 DNA: TGCAGTGCTAGAGAGGAGGTGCCCCTAACTAATGAAAAACTGTTTTTT.

The chain is built from TRBV19 and TRBJ2-2, with D tentatively TRBD1 or TRBD2 (5 bases each). This CDR3 is 15 amino acids long. Germline V CDR1 and CDR2: LNHDA, SQIVND (reference sequence). The V end lost 5 bases, the J end lost 4 bases, and 14 bases lay between the germline ends. The chain's CDR3 is CASSLPRGSTGELFF. CDR3 nucleotides: TGTGCCAGTAGTCTGCCGAGGGGTTCCACCGGGGAGCTGTTTTTT. Together with reference TRBV19 and TRBJ2-2, the CDR3 gives the full variable domain: DGGITQSPKYLFRKEGQNVTLSCEQNLNHDAMYWYRQDPGQGLRLIYYSQIVNDFQKGDIAEGYSVSREKKESFPLTVTSAQKNPTAFYLCASSLPRGSTGELFFGEGSRLTVL.

This clonotype was detected only a few times. The chain employs TRBV12-3 or TRBV12-4 and TRBJ1-1; no clear D gene. The CDR3 contains 12 residues. Trimming shortened V by 6 bases and J by 4 bases, and 9 bases separated the two germline ends. Written as DNA, the CDR3 is TGTGCCAGCAGCGGGAGGAGCACTGAAGCTTTCTTT. Its translation: CASSGRSTEAFF.

The gene calls are TRBV5-6 and TRBJ2-5, with D possibly being TRBD1 (6 bases). The CDR3 loop spans 15 amino acids. Germline assignment: CDR1 SGHDT and CDR2 YYEEEE. The V gene lost 4 bases and the J gene lost 4 bases, with 17 bases spanning the gap. CDR3 nucleotides: TGTGCCAGCAGCGCCGTTACAGGGCGGGCAGAGACCCAGTACTTC. Residues: CASSAVTGRAETQYF. The full variable domain, completed using reference TRBV5-6 and TRBJ2-5, is DAGVTQSPTHLIKTRGQQVTLRCSPKSGHDTVSWYQQALGQGPQFIFQYYEEEERQRGNFPDRFSGHQFPNYSSELNVNALLLGDSALYLCASSAVTGRAETQYFGPGTRLLVL.

The chain recombines TRBV20-1 with TRBJ1-3, with D perhaps TRBD1 (6 bases). Germline assignment: CDR1 DFQATT and CDR2 SNEGSKA (reference sequence). V gave up 5 bases and J gave up 5 bases, with 16 bases separating them. This CDR3 is 14 amino acids long. The CDR3 protein is CSAFMPRGRNTIYF. The CDR3, as DNA: TGCAGTGCTTTCATGCCGAGGGGGAGAAACACCATATATTTT.

The chain uses TRBV5-1 and TRBJ2-3, with D tentatively TRBD1 or TRBD2 (7 bases each). There are 17 residues in the CDR3. CDR1 and CDR2 (germline): SGHRS, YFSETQ. The germline V and J ends were trimmed by 3 bases and 1 base, with 18 bases remaining between them. For the CDR3, the DNA is TGCGCCAGCAGCTCTCCCCCGGGAGGACAGGGCACAGATACGCAGTATTTT. Translating it yields CASSSPPGGQGTDTQYF.

The gene calls are TRBV7-9 and TRBJ2-5; D uncertain. Trimming cost V 2 bases and J 5 bases, with 6 bases left between them. The germline V gene encodes CDR1 SEHNR and CDR2 FQNEAQ (reference sequence). This CDR3 contains 12 residues. The CDR3 reads CASSLMGETQYF. In DNA form, the CDR3 reads TGTGCCAGCAGCTTAATGGGGGAGACCCAGTACTTC.

The J gene is TRBJ2-2, the V gene TRBV6-2 or TRBV6-3; D is uncertain. Trimming took off 5 bases at V and 4 bases at J, with 8 bases between the two ends. This CDR3 has 13 residues. Germline assignment: CDR1 MNHEY and CDR2 SVGEGT. CDR3 in amino acids: CASSLAITGELFF. The CDR3 coding sequence is TGTGCCAGCAGTCTGGCTATCACCGGGGAGCTGTTTTTT.